This T cell receptor (beta chain) was identified in a study of identical twins. This clonotype was detected a few times. The V and J ends lost 6 bases and 1 base respectively, with 9 bases between them. This CDR3 has 13 residues. Germline values: CDR1 ENHRY, CDR2 SYGVKD. TCRdb reprocessed the 5' RACE reads with MiXCR, giving one entry per CDR3 protein. The data hold more than 400,000 distinct CDR3 sequences, with 15% observed a single time. This sample also appeared in a second study, on yellow fever vaccine responses in identical twins.

The source is a woman aged 18 to 35 in good health. The specimen was CD4+ T cells sorted from blood. V is TRBV10-3 and J is TRBJ1-1, with D possibly matching TRBD1 (6 bases). The CDR3 bases are TGTGCCATCAGAGGACAGCCGAACACTGAAGCTTTCTTT. Translation gives CAIRGQPNTEAFF.